This T cell receptor beta chain was obtained from a study of cytomegalovirus exposure and HLA in healthy donors (dated by TCRdb to 2017 to 2019). Context from the whole study: An earlier analysis of some 620 of the donors reported about 280 Gb of sequence data and 117 million unique TCR beta sequences obtained from roughly 170 million T cells. The study combined high-throughput TCR immunosequencing, statistical association of individual TCRs with disease status, and machine learning to predict cytomegalovirus infection status. An early release covering more than 500 HLA-typed donors comprised roughly 300 gigabases of sequencing data and tens of millions of unique TCR sequences. The study aimed to test whether signatures of past pathogen exposure could be identified by cataloging public T cell receptors. An earlier analysis of 587 of the donors used high-throughput TCR beta sequencing to judge whether each TCR beta V gene segment behaved as functional or pseudogenic. The number of typed donors differed by locus: about 620-640 for A, B, C, DRB1 and DQB1; 522 for DQA1; approximately 600 for DPA1; and about 450 for DPB1. To study patterns of TCR occurrence, a later analysis re-analyzed previously published TCR beta repertoires from 550 to 800 donors and added high-resolution HLA genotyping. The study profiled the T cell repertoires of hundreds of subjects by immunosequencing and related them to cytomegalovirus serostatus. Rather than drawing on any new phenotypic data, the later analysis identified candidate immune exposures from TCR beta sequences and the way those sequences occurred across donors. Donor age, sex, ethnicity and CMV serostatus were collected together with the repertoire data. Genome-wide SNP genotypes for about 60% of the roughly 670 donors were used in a later genetic analysis, which treated that subset as a discovery cohort. Roughly 5 DR-DQ haplotypes were handled as single units for association and clustering, since linkage in the cohort was strong. On average, around 230,000 unique TCR beta nucleotide sequences were sequenced per donor among 398 genotyped donors of the cohort, with about 17% of those sequences being non-productive. HLA typing included class I and class II loci at four-digit resolution. All discovery cohort repertoires had been generated using a single sequencing platform. Along with the 666-subject first cohort, a separate validation cohort of around 120 different subjects was used. Of the roughly 420 genotyped donors, 75% to 85% were placed in the genetic ancestry cluster associated with self-reported Caucasian donors.

Results and caveats for the whole study, not just this receptor: An earlier analysis of approximately 540 of the donors showed that most TCR beta V segments appeared in productive rearrangements either about 87% or about 30% of the time, which broadly matched IMGT annotations. Immune exposure information for the cohort was limited to CMV serostatus. A later analysis found that HLA-associated TCR beta chains were more clonally expanded and had lower generation probabilities than equally common non-associated chains. The classifier was reported to diagnose cytomegalovirus status with high specificity and sensitivity in both the original cohort and the validation cohort. It was suggested by the authors that the approach could potentially be generalized to other disease states and immunological phenotypes. Approximately 16 rarely observed V segments, including chromosome 9 orphons, were excluded from the earlier analysis of approximately 500 of the donors because counts were too low. In a later analysis, TCR association rates were found to vary across HLA loci, with the most associated TCRs seen for DRB1 alleles and the fewest for HLA-C alleles. Roughly uniform sequencing depth across donors was assumed in presence/absence analyses, although this assumption may not hold. Because some donors lacked HLA typing at each locus, the association tests relied only on the typed subset. Some IMGT-functional V segments, including TRBV6-2 and TRBV6-3, could not be told apart with the 87-base-pair reads, so those segments were excluded. Linkage disequilibrium might explain the correlated functional status among segregating V segments, but an unknown experimental factor could not be excluded. In vitro tests confirmed that a few of the cytomegalovirus-associated TCR beta chains recognize cytomegalovirus antigens. This cohort had only TCR beta chains sequenced, and the lack of alpha or paired-chain data limited which features could be detected. A group of highly shared sequence variants was considered likely to be a technical artifact of the sequencing pipeline. According to a later analysis, parvovirus B19, influenza, CMV and Epstein-Barr virus appeared linked to several top co-occurrence clusters. A further reported finding was that TCR beta sequences accurately predicted the HLA-A and HLA-B alleles for most subjects in the first cohort. In a later genetic analysis, a missense DCLRE1C variant was associated with V-gene and J-gene trimming of TCR beta chains, and the association was replicated in an independent cohort. When HLA alleles, especially DR and DQ, strongly co-occurred, attributing TCR associations to individual alleles was difficult. At a false discovery rate of 0.05, a later analysis linked approximately 18,000 TCR beta sequences to specific HLA alleles. The study gave a list of 150 to 200 TCR beta chains associated with cytomegalovirus. Most CMV-associated TCR beta chains appeared to be HLA-restricted in a later analysis, and the HLA associations seemed to be driven largely by CMV exposure. Compared with the roughly 700-donor mean, donors in an Asian-associated ancestry cluster had fewer N-insertions in productive TCRs, according to a later genetic analysis. Most TCR sequences were seen in very few donors, while some public TCRs were found in many individuals.

The cysteine opens and the phenylalanine closes a CDR3 of 17 amino acids. The sequence is cut down to CDR3 DNA, 51 bases in frame from base 1. The germline V gene (reference sequence) specifies SGHNT as CDR1 and YYREEE as CDR2. After removal of 3 bases from V and 4 bases from J, the junction retains 11 bases not matched to a gene. The cohort consisted of 600 or so healthy bone marrow donors. At the time of sampling, every cohort member was nominally healthy, though immune exposures that went unrecorded were likely present. The donor tested CMV seropositive, placing the donor among the approximately 290 seropositive members of the cohort. Each donor provided a peripheral blood sample, and peripheral blood mononuclear cells were used for TCR beta sequencing. Genomic DNA extraction from the blood cell samples was performed with the Qiagen DNeasy Blood Extraction Kit. About this clone: The clone's antigen remains unknown. One base away there is no much larger clone; base qualities are not given.

Library preparation used the immunoSEQ multiplex PCR assay. For the multiplex PCR, a mixture combining 60 forward primers for TCR Vbeta segments and 13 reverse primers for TCR Jbeta segments was used. The CDR3 region of rearranged TCR beta genes was amplified from genomic DNA with a multiplex PCR assay. The amplified TCR beta libraries were sequenced on the Illumina HiSeq System as 87-base-pair reads. The paper's processing steps were these. A later analysis tallied 70 million to 100 million unique TCR beta chains across the 666 repertoires, and around 12 million of those chains were shared by two or more donors. To remove PCR and sequencing errors, raw reads were error-corrected and collapsed into unique sequences using a nearest-neighbor algorithm that merged closely related sequences. CDR3 sequences were aligned to IMGT reference sequences to assign V, D and J gene segments. Each retained sequence needed at least a six-nucleotide match to both a V gene segment and a J gene segment. A rearrangement counted as productive if the CDR3 had no stop codons and remained in frame with V and J, and every other rearrangement counted as non-productive. Following IMGT convention, CDR3 was defined as the stretch from the second conserved V-encoded cysteine up to the conserved J-encoded phenylalanine. Sequences without an unambiguous match to a single V gene segment were excluded from the earlier analysis of about 600 of the donors. In an earlier analysis of 500 to 750 of the donors, V segments were called functional above 56.7% productive rearrangements and were called segregating when the between-donor standard deviation exceeded 5%. To diagnose cytomegalovirus status from the catalog of TCR beta chain sequences, a statistical classification framework was built. In a later analysis, TCR nucleotide sequences were compared against IMGT/GENE-DB human TR gene sequences so that V and J genes could be assigned. The TCRdist pipeline was used in a later analysis to assign CDR3 sequences and most-parsimonious VDJ recombination scenarios. In a later analysis, each TCR beta chain was defined by its CDR3 amino acid sequence together with its V-gene family, and reads lacking a unique V-gene family were excluded. In a later analysis, 500 to 650 highly shared, low-generation-probability nucleotide sequences were removed to address suspected cross-contamination and a sequencing artifact. In a later analysis, a clonal expansion index for each public chain was calculated from normalized within-repertoire ranks of inferred template counts. Generation probabilities in a later analysis came from a VDJ recombination model fitted to out-of-frame rearrangements, and those results were checked against IGoR. A later analysis scored TCR-TCR, TCR-HLA and TCR-CMV co-occurrence with hypergeometric tests, applying a repertoire-size bias correction to TCR pairs. False discovery rates were estimated in a later analysis by permuting HLA or CMV assignments 20 times. A later analysis grouped co-occurring TCRs with DBSCAN, adding TCRdist sequence similarity when clustering within HLA-allele-positive subsets. Repertoires with fewer than 30,000 or more than 120,000 public chains were left out of co-occurrence clustering, as were five repertoires with anomalous nucleotide sharing. TCRdb mirrors the immuneACCESS table, restricted to in-frame sequences. Some clones are absent from its copies; in checked studies, under half trace to an unresolved V gene, and the reason for the others is unknown. The DNA gave D and trimming, while V, J and clone size come from that table. The sample contains about 190,000 clones, roughly four fifths of them found a single time. The ten largest clones represent 3.1% of the sample.

Here the chain combines TRBV5-4 and TRBJ2-2; 8 bases in the junction line up with TRBD1. The sequenced sample consisted of PBMCs. This TCR derives from a woman aged 25 to 45 in good health and CMV-seropositive. The CDR3 has the sequence CASSSDPGGAGTGELFF. The nucleotides read TGTGCCAGCAGCTCGGACCCAGGGGGCGCGGGCACCGGGGAGCTGTTTTTT.